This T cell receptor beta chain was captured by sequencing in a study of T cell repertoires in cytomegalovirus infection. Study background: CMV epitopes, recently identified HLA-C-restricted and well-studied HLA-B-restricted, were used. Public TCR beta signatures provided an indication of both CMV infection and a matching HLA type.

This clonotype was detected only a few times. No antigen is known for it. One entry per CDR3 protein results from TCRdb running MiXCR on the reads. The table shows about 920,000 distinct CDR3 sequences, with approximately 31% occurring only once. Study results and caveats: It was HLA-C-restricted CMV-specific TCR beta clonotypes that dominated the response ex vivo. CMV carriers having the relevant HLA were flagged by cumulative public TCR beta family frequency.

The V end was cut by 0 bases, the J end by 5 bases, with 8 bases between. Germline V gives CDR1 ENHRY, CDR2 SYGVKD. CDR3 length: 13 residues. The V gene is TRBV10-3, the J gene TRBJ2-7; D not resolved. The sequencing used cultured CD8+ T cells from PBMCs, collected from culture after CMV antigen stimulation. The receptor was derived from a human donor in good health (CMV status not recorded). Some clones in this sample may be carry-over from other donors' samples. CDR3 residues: CAISESVADEQYF. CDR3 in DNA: TGTGCCATCAGTGAGTCGGTGGCAGACGAGCAGTACTTC.